Presented here are 32 T cell receptor beta chains from one specimen sequenced in a study of shared clonotypes between healthy human individuals. Repertoires were generated with immunoSEQ multiplex PCR, while TCRdb's copy carries only in-frame clones and drops some. Of under 600,000 clones in the sample, less than 98% are singletons; the top ten hold around 0.06%. Sequenced sample: naive CD4+ T cells sorted from blood. The subset: CD45RA+ positively selected. Every receptor here comes from a young woman in good health.

The chain combines TRBV25-1 with TRBJ2-1, with TRBD2 as a possible D gene (6 bases). With 7 bases removed from V and 10 bases from J, the gap between germline ends came to 14 bases. This CDR3 is built from 12 residues. Germline V gives CDR1 MGHDK, CDR2 SYGVNS. The CDR3 region is CASMRRAGEQFF. The DNA of the CDR3 is TGTGCCAGCATGAGAAGGGCGGGGGAGCAGTTCTTC.

The rearrangement links TRBV5-4 to TRBJ2-3; D is possibly TRBD1 or TRBD2 (5 bases each). The CDR3 has 15 amino acids. Germline CDR1 SGHNT, CDR2 YYREEE (reference sequence). The V end lost 4 bases, the J end lost 4 bases, and 16 bases lay between the germline ends. The CDR3 loop is CASSRLWGLADTQYF. The CDR3 DNA follows: TGTGCCAGCAGCCGTTTGTGGGGGTTGGCAGATACGCAGTATTTT.

This clone has just one count. The chain carries TRBV9 and TRBJ2-2; 10 positions match TRBD2. V dropped 0 bases and J dropped 6; count of bases not matched to a gene: 14. The length of the CDR3 is 19 residues. Germline CDR1 and CDR2: SGDLS and YYNGEE. CDR3 amino acids: CASSVGEGASGSHAGELFF. CDR3 nucleotide sequence: TGTGCCAGCAGCGTAGGGGAGGGGGCTAGCGGGAGTCACGCCGGGGAGCTGTTTTTT.

V gene TRBV27 combines with J gene TRBJ1-1, with D unresolved. The CDR3 sequence is 11 residues long. Per the germline V gene, CDR1 is MNHEY and CDR2 is SMNVEV (reference sequence). V was pared by 10 bases and J by 2 bases, with 8 bases between. DNA for the CDR3: TGTGCCACCCAACGTAACACTGAAGCTTTCTTT. This gives the protein CATQRNTEAFF.

The CDR3 reads CASSLTHSPTPNTEAFF. DNA of the CDR3: TGTGCCAGCAGTTTAACGCACAGTCCGACCCCGAACACTGAAGCTTTCTTT. J is TRBJ1-1 and V is TRBV28, with D unclear. CDR1 is MDHEN, CDR2 SYDVKM, per germline. The CDR3 runs to 17 residues. V was pared by 2 bases and J by 1 base, with 17 bases between.

The chain is built from TRBV5-1 and TRBJ2-5; 11 bases fit TRBD2. The CDR3 consists of 17 residues. Germline CDR1 is SGHRS and CDR2 is YFSETQ. V shed 0 bases, J shed 3 bases, and the junction held 7 bases outside the gene matches. The CDR3 protein is CASSLAASGRMEETQYF. The CDR3 nucleotides are TGCGCCAGCAGCTTGGCTGCTAGCGGGAGGATGGAAGAGACCCAGTACTTC.

The V gene is TRBV23-1, the J gene TRBJ2-1; 7 nucleotides match TRBD2. TRBV23-1 is an ORF for which the function is uncertain. This CDR3 region has 14 residues. The J segment lost 5 bases and the V segment lost 3 bases, leaving 4 bases of the junction unmatched. The CDR3 protein is CASSHARENNEQFF. In DNA form, the CDR3 reads TGCGCCAGCAGTCATGCGCGGGAGAACAATGAGCAGTTCTTC.

The V and J genes are TRBV28 and TRBJ1-5; 8 positions match TRBD1. In germline, CDR1 is MDHEN, CDR2 SYDVKM. The trim removed 4 bases at V and 1 base at J, leaving 6 bases unmatched. The CDR3 sequence is 16 residues long. CDR3 nucleotide sequence: TGTGCCAGCAGTTCCACCGGACAGGGCAGCAATCAGCCCCAGCATTTT. Protein: CASSSTGQGSNQPQHF.

CDR3 sequence reads: CASSESTSFPRGYTF. As DNA, the CDR3 is TGCGCCAGCAGTGAGTCGACGTCGTTCCCAAGGGGCTACACCTTC. The chain couples TRBV10-2 to TRBJ1-2, with no clear D. This CDR3 is built from 15 residues. Per the germline V gene, CDR1 is WSHSY and CDR2 is SAAADI. V was clipped by 0 bases and J by 8 bases, with 16 bases between them.

The rearrangement links TRBV19 to TRBJ2-7; D remains ambiguous. CDR3 length: 13 residues. The germline V gene has CDR1 LNHDA and CDR2 SQIVND (reference sequence). V dropped 5 bases and J dropped 6 bases, with 14 bases sitting between them. The DNA for the CDR3 is TGTGCCAGTAGTCTTCGGGCCGCCCGCGAGCAGTACTTC. It is translated as CASSLRAAREQYF.

The chain carries TRBV11-3 and TRBJ1-2; possible D gene TRBD1, 5 bases. This CDR3 has 14 amino acids. The germline V gene encodes CDR1 SGHNT and CDR2 YENEEA. Trimming left V 0 bases short and J 3 bases short, with 8 bases between. The CDR3 loop reads CASSLDTGDYGYTF. The CDR3, as DNA: TGTGCCAGCAGCTTAGACACAGGTGACTATGGCTACACCTTC.

The chain employs TRBV6-6 and TRBJ2-1; 7 nucleotides line up with TRBD2. Trimming at V came to 5 bases and at J to 9 bases, leaving 13 bases not matched to a gene. Germline V gives CDR1 MNHNY, CDR2 SVGAGI (reference sequence). The CDR3 has 15 residues. In DNA form, the CDR3 reads TGTGCCAGCAGTGGCGGAATTGGGAGGGCCGGTGAGCAGTTCTTC. Amino acid sequence: CASSGGIGRAGEQFF.

The CDR3 loop reads CASSPGPGAYSNQPQHF. The CDR3 DNA follows: TGTGCCAGCAGCCCGGGCCCTGGGGCTTATAGCAATCAGCCCCAGCATTTT. The V call is TRBV9, the J call TRBJ1-5, with D perhaps TRBD1 (5 bases). This CDR3 is 17 amino acids long. The germline V gene encodes CDR1 SGDLS and CDR2 YYNGEE. Trimming cost V 4 bases and J 0 bases, with 17 bases left between them. The full variable domain, completed using reference TRBV9 and TRBJ1-5, is DSGVTQTPKHLITATGQRVTLRCSPRSGDLSVYWYQQSLDQGLQFLIQYYNGEERAKGNILERFSAQQFPDLHSELNLSSLELGDSALYFCASSPGPGAYSNQPQHFGDGTRLSIL.

CDR3 in DNA: TGTGCCTGGAGTGGCCGGGGTTACCAAGAGACCCAGTACTTC. Translated: CAWSGRGYQETQYF. The chain recombines TRBV30 with TRBJ2-5, with D perhaps TRBD2 (5 bases). CDR3 size: 14 residues. Germline CDR1 is GTSNPN and CDR2 is SVGIG (reference sequence). V was cut by 1 base and J by 0 bases, with 9 bases left in between. Combining the CDR3 with reference TRBV30 and TRBJ2-5 gives the whole variable domain SQTIHQWPATLVQPVGSPLSLECTVEGTSNPNLYWYRQAAGRGLQLLFYSVGIGQISSEVPQNLSASRPQDRQFILSSKKLLLSDSGFYLCAWSGRGYQETQYFGPGTRLLVL.

The chain is built from TRBV18 and TRBJ2-1, with 7 bases that match TRBD2. The V gene end was trimmed by 4 bases and the J gene end by 6 bases; junction bases not matched to a gene: 18. CDR1 KGHSH and CDR2 LQKENI come from the germline V gene. There are 18 residues in the CDR3. In DNA, the CDR3 is TGTGCCAGCTCACGCCTACCCACCCAGGCGGGAGTCGTCAATGAGCAGTTCTTC. Translation: CASSRLPTQAGVVNEQFF.

The V gene is TRBV9, the J gene TRBJ2-3, with D perhaps matching TRBD2 (6 bases). This CDR3 contains 16 residues. CDR1 and CDR2 from the germline V gene are SGDLS and YYNGEE. Trimming pared 2 bases from V and 4 bases from J, leaving 17 bases between. The CDR3 is CASSVHLRLEADTQYF. For the CDR3, the DNA is TGTGCCAGCAGCGTCCACCTTAGACTAGAGGCAGATACGCAGTATTTT.

The chain recombines TRBV2 with TRBJ2-3; possibly TRBD2 for D (7 bases). Germline loops: CDR1 SNHLY, CDR2 FYNNEI. The CDR3 covers 11 residues. Trimming left V 8 bases short and J 6 bases short, with 9 bases between. Written as DNA, the CDR3 is TGTGCCAGCGGGAGGGGGGATACGCAGTATTTT. Its translation is CASGRGDTQYF.

This chain links TRBV13 with TRBJ2-7; 8 bases agree with TRBD2. V gave up 6 bases and J gave up 7 bases; unmatched junction bases: 14. Germline V lookup: CDR1 PRHDT, CDR2 FYEKMQ (reference sequence). The CDR3 extends over 15 amino acids. This CDR3 reads CASSMSGGPSWEQYF. For the CDR3, the DNA is TGTGCCAGCAGTATGTCGGGAGGGCCTTCGTGGGAGCAGTACTTC.

The chain is built from TRBV4-1 and TRBJ1-1; D may be TRBD1 (5 bases). The V end was cut by 0 bases, the J end by 4 bases, with 18 bases between. The V gene's germline CDR1 is MGHRA and CDR2 YSYEKL. The CDR3 length is 17 residues. CDR3 amino acids: CASSQETWRIGTTEAFF. The CDR3 region has the DNA TGCGCCAGCAGCCAAGAGACCTGGCGGATTGGGACCACTGAAGCTTTCTTT.

The chain combines TRBV2 with TRBJ2-2; D may be TRBD1 (5 bases). CDR1 and CDR2 from the germline V gene are SNHLY and FYNNEI. The CDR3 sequence is 16 residues long. The V and J ends lost 2 bases and 2 bases respectively, with 12 bases between them. For the CDR3, the DNA is TGTGCCAGCAGTGAAAATGGGGCGTCTAACACCGGGGAGCTGTTTTTT. It yields the protein CASSENGASNTGELFF. Full variable domain (rest looked up from reference TRBV2 and TRBJ2-2): EPEVTQTPSHQVTQMGQEVILRCVPISNHLYFYWYRQILGQKVEFLVSFYNNEISEKSEIFDDQFSVERPDGSNFTLKIRSTKLEDSAMYFCASSENGASNTGELFFGEGSRLTVL.

The V gene is TRBV5-1, the J gene TRBJ2-7; 7 bases align to TRBD1. The CDR3 is 13 amino acids. Per germline, CDR1 SGHRS and CDR2 YFSETQ. The ends lost 0 bases at V and 4 bases at J; junction bases unmatched: 1. CDR3 nucleotides: TGCGCCAGCAGCTTGGAGACAGGGTACGAGCAGTACTTC. This translates into CASSLETGYEQYF.

V usage is TRBV7-2 and J usage is TRBJ2-1; unclear D gene. V lost 3 bases and J 0 bases, leaving 6 bases between the germline ends. The CDR3 loop spans 14 amino acids. Germline CDR1 and CDR2: SGHTA and FQGNSA. This chain's CDR3 is CASSFFGSYNEQFF. The CDR3 DNA is TGTGCCAGCAGCTTTTTCGGCTCCTACAATGAGCAGTTCTTC.

The J gene is TRBJ2-7, the V gene TRBV7-9; 9 nucleotides agree with TRBD1. Trimming at V came to 5 bases and at J to 4 bases, leaving 6 bases not matched to a gene. Germline loops: CDR1 SEHNR, CDR2 FQNEAQ (reference sequence). This CDR3 contains 14 residues. The CDR3 reads CASSQGQGRYEQYF. The CDR3 DNA reads as TGTGCCAGCAGCCAAGGACAGGGGCGATACGAGCAGTACTTC.

J is TRBJ2-1 and V is TRBV6-6; 8 bases map to TRBD1. CDR1 is MNHNY, CDR2 SVGAGI, per germline (reference sequence). V gave up 4 bases and J gave up 3 bases; unmatched junction bases: 2. The CDR3 is 14 amino acids. The CDR3 DNA is TGTGCCAGCAGTTCCGGACAGGGCTACAATGAGCAGTTCTTC. Amino acids: CASSSGQGYNEQFF.

This chain joins TRBV27 and TRBJ2-3, with D possibly TRBD2 on 6 matching bases. This CDR3 region has 14 residues. Trimming removed 8 bases at V and 4 bases at J, with 16 bases between. Germline V gene data show CDR1 as MNHEY and CDR2 as SMNVEV (reference sequence). The CDR3 DNA reads as TGTGCCAGCGGAACTAGCTACGGCTCAGATACGCAGTATTTT. It translates to CASGTSYGSDTQYF.

The chain uses TRBV6-5 and TRBJ2-5; D may match TRBD1 or TRBD2 (7 bases each). TRBJ2-7 matches the DNA end more closely, so the J call is doubtful. The germline gives CDR1 MNHEY, CDR2 SVGAGI. The CDR3 has 13 residues. The CDR3 DNA is TGTGCCAGCAGAGCGGGGACAGCCTACGAGCAGTACTTC. This encodes CASRAGTAYEQYF.

The chain combines TRBV20-1 with TRBJ1-4; D uncertain. The CDR3 has 11 residues. The germline V and J ends were trimmed by 6 bases and 8 bases, with 10 bases remaining between them. CDR1 and CDR2 from the germline V gene are DFQATT and SNEGSKA (reference sequence). The CDR3 reads CSARHGEKLFF. DNA for the CDR3: TGCAGTGCGAGGCACGGAGAAAAACTGTTTTTT.

This rearrangement joins TRBV18 to TRBJ2-1, with D unresolved. V lost 4 bases and J 6 bases, leaving 10 bases between the germline ends. The germline CDR1 and CDR2 sequences are KGHSH and LQKENI. The length of the CDR3 is 13 residues. CDR3 bases: TGTGCCAGCTCACGGGGTACTCCCAATGAGCAGTTCTTC. Translation: CASSRGTPNEQFF.

The chain is built from TRBV11-3 and TRBJ2-3; D not resolved. The V gene lost 1 base and the J gene lost 5 bases, with 4 bases spanning the gap. The CDR3 extends over 12 amino acids. CDR1 is SGHNT, CDR2 YENEEA, per germline. The CDR3 DNA sequence: TGTGCCAGCAGCTTAGTAATAGATACGCAGTATTTT. Its translation is CASSLVIDTQYF.

The gene calls are TRBV5-5 and TRBJ2-5; D uncertain. From germline, CDR1 is SGHKS and CDR2 YYEKEE (reference sequence). The CDR3 totals 12 residues. The ends were cut back, 4 bases at V and 0 bases at J, with 4 bases in the middle. The CDR3 region is CASSPYQETQYF. The CDR3 region has the DNA TGTGCCAGCAGCCCGTACCAAGAGACCCAGTACTTC. Using reference TRBV5-5 and TRBJ2-5 for the parts outside the CDR3, the full variable domain is DAGVTQSPTHLIKTRGQQVTLRCSPISGHKSVSWYQQVLGQGPQFIFQYYEKEERGRGNFPDRFSARQFPNYSSELNVNALLLGDSALYLCASSPYQETQYFGPGTRLLVL.

J is TRBJ2-6 and V is TRBV4-1; 8 bases are a match to TRBD1. In germline, CDR1 is MGHRA, CDR2 YSYEKL. The CDR3 length is 17 residues. V lost 2 bases, J lost 2 bases, and 5 bases stayed unmatched. The CDR3 here is CASSQLRTGTGANVLTF. DNA for the CDR3: TGCGCCAGCAGCCAACTCAGGACAGGGACTGGGGCCAACGTCCTGACTTTC.

This rearrangement joins TRBV5-4 to TRBJ1-3; maybe TRBD1 (6 bases). Germline CDR1 is SGHNT and CDR2 is YYREEE (reference sequence). With 9 bases removed from V and 0 bases from J, the gap between germline ends came to 19 bases. This CDR3 has 16 amino acids. DNA of the CDR3: TGTGCCACCTCAAGTACGCGGGGGGCCTCTGGAAACACCATATATTTT. As protein: CATSSTRGASGNTIYF.